This T cell receptor (beta chain) was identified in a study of CD4+ T cells in melanoma. The assay was immunoSEQ multiplex PCR, and TCRdb's table has in-frame clones only and misses some. The sample records approximately 9,700 clones, 55% to 75% being singletons. V lost 3 bases and J lost 8, with 13 bases in between. The CDR3 sequence is 14 residues long. Germline assignment: CDR1 SEHNR and CDR2 FQNEAQ (reference sequence). The receptor was isolated from a human donor with melanoma. The V and J genes are TRBV7-9 and TRBJ1-4, with D possibly matching TRBD1 (5 bases). The sequenced sample consisted of cells from a culture (not recorded whether cultured in vitro). CDR3 sequence (DNA): TGTGCCAGCAGCTTCATCGGGACTCGCGAAAAACTGTTTTTT. As protein: CASSFIGTREKLFF.